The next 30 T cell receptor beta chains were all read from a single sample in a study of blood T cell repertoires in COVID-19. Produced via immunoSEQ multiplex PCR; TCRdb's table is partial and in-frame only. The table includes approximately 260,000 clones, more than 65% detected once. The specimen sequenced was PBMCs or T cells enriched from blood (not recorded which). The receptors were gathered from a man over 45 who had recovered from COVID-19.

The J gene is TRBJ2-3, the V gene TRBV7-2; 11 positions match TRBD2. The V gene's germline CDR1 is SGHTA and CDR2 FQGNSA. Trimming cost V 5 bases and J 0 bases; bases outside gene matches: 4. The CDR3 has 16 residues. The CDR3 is CASSQLAGASTDTQYF. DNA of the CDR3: TGTGCCAGCAGCCAACTAGCGGGAGCTAGCACAGATACGCAGTATTTT.

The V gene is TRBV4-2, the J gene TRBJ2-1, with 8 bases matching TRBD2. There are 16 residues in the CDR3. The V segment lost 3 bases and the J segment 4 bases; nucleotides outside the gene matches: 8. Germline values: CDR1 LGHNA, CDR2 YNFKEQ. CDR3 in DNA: TGTGCCAGCAGCCACGATAGCGGGAATGCTTACAATGAGCAGTTCTTC. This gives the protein CASSHDSGNAYNEQFF.

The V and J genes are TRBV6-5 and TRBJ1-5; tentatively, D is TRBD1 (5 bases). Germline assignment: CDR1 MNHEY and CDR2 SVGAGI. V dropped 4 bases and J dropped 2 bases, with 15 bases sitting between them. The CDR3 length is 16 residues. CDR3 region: CASSLNPTGGNQPQHF. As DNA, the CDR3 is TGTGCCAGCAGTTTAAATCCCACGGGGGGCAATCAGCCCCAGCATTTT.

CDR3 region: CASSLDSGTYEQYF. CDR3 in DNA: TGTGCCAGCAGCTTAGATAGCGGCACCTACGAGCAGTACTTC. The J gene is TRBJ2-7, the V gene TRBV5-8, with D possibly matching TRBD2 (6 bases). The CDR3 runs 14 residues. The V end lost 2 bases, the J end lost 2 bases, and 11 bases lay between the germline ends. Germline V CDR1 and CDR2: SGHTS, YDEGEE.

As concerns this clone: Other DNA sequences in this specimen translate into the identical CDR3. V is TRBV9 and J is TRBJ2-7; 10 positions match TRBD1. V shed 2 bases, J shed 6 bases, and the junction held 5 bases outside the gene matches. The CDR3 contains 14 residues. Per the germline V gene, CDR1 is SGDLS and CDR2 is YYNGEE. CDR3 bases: TGTGCCAGCAGCGTGAGACAGGGGGCCGGCGAGCAGTACTTC. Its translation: CASSVRQGAGEQYF.

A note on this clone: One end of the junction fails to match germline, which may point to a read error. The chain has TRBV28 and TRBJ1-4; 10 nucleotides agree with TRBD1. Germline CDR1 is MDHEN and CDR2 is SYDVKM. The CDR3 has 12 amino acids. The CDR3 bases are TGTGCCAGCAGTTCGGGGGACAGGGGTTACTCTTTT. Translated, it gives CASSSGDRGYSF. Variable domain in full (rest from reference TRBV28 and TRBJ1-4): DVKVTQSSRYLVKRTGEKVFLECVQDMDHENMFWYRQDPGLGLRLIYFSYDVKMKEKGDIPEGYSVSREKKERFSLILESASTNQTSMYLCASSSGDRGYSFGSGTQLSVL.

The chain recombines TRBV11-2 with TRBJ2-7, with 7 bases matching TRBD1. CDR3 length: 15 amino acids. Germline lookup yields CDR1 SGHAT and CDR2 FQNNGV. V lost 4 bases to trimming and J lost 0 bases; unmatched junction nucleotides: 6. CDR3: CASSSQWDSSYEQYF. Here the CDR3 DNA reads TGTGCCAGCAGCTCGCAGTGGGACAGCTCCTACGAGCAGTACTTC.

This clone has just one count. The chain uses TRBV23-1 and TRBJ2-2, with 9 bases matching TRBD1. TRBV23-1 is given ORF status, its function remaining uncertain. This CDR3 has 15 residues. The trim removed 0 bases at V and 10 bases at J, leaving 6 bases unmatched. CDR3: CASSQSGQGKKELFF. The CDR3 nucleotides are TGCGCCAGCAGTCAATCGGGACAGGGAAAGAAGGAGCTGTTTTTT.

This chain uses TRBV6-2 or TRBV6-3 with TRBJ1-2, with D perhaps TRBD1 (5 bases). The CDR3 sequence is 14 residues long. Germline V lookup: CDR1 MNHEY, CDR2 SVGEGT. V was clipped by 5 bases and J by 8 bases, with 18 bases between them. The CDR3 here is CASSRDSKTPGYTF. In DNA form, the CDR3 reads TGTGCCAGCAGTCGGGACTCCAAAACCCCGGGCTACACCTTC.

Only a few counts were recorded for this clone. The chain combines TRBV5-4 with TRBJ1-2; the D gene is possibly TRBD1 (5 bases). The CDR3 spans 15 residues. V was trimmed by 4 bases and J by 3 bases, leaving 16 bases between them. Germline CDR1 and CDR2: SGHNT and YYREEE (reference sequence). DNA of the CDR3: TGTGCCAGCAGCCCTTCTGGGACGGGAGACTATGGCTACACCTTC. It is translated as CASSPSGTGDYGYTF.

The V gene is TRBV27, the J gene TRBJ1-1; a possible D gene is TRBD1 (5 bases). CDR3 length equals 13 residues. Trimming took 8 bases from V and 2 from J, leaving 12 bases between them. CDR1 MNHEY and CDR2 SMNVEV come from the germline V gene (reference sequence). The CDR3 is CASAQQANTEAFF. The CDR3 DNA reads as TGTGCCAGCGCCCAACAGGCCAACACTGAAGCTTTCTTT.

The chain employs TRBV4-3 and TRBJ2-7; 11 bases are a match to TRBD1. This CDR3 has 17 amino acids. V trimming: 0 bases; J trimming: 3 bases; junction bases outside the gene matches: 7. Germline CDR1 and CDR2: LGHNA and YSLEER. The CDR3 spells CASSQELGQGAGYEQYF. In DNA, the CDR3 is TGCGCCAGCAGCCAAGAGTTAGGACAGGGGGCGGGCTACGAGCAGTACTTC.

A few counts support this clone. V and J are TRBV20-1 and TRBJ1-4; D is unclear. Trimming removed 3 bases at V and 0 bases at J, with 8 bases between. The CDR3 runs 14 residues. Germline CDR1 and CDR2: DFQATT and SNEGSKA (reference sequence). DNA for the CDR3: TGCAGTGCTAGTAGAGACTCAACTAATGAAAAACTGTTTTTT. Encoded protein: CSASRDSTNEKLFF.

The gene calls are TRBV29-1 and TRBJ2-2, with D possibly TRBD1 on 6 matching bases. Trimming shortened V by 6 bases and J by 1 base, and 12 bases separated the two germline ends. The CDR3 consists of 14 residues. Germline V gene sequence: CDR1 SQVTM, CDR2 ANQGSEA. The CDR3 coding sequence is TGCAGCGTCTCCGGGACACGGAACACCGGGGAGCTGTTTTTT. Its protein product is CSVSGTRNTGELFF.

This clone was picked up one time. CDR3 DNA sequence: TGTGCCAGCAGCTTAAGTGGCGGGGCAGGGTCGGACTATGGCTACACCTTC. Residues: CASSLSGGAGSDYGYTF. The genes are TRBV7-3 and TRBJ1-2, with a tentative D call TRBD1 (5 bases). V was pared by 1 base and J by 3 bases, with 18 bases between. The CDR3 runs to 17 residues. Germline V gene lookup returns CDR1 SGHTA and CDR2 FQGTGA.

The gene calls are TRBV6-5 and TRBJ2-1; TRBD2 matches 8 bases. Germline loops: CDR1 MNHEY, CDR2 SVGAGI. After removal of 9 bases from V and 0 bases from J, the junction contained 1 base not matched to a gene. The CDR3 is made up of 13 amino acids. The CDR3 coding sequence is TGTGCCAGTCTAGCGGGCTCCTACAATGAGCAGTTCTTC. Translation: CASLAGSYNEQFF.

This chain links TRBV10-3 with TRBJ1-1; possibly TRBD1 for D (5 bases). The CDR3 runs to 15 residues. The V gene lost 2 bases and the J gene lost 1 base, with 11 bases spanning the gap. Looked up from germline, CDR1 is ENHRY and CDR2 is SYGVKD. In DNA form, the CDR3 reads TGTGCCATCAGTGAGCCGACGACAGCGAACACTGAAGCTTTCTTT. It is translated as CAISEPTTANTEAFF.

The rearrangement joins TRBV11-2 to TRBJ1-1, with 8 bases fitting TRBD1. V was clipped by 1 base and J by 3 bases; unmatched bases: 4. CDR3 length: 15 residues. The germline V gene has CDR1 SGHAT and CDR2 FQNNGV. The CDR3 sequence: CASSLVQGAYTEAFF. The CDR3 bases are TGTGCCAGCAGCTTAGTTCAGGGGGCCTACACTGAAGCTTTCTTT.

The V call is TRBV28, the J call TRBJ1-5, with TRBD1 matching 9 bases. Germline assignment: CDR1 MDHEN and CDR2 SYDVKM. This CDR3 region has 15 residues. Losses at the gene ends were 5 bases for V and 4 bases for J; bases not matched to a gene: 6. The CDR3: CASSADRGVNQPQHF. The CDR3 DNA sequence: TGTGCCAGCAGTGCGGACAGGGGAGTAAATCAGCCCCAGCATTTT.

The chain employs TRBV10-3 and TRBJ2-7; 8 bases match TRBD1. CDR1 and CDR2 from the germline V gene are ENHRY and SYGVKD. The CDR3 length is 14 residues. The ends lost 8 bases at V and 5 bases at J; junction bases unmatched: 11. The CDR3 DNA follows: TGTGCCATCGGGGGGAGGACAGGGAAGGACGAGCAGTACTTC. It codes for CAIGGRTGKDEQYF.

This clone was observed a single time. CDR3 nucleotides: TGCGCCAGCAGCTTGAATGGGCCTGGTAACACTGAAGCTTTCTTT. Protein: CASSLNGPGNTEAFF. This chain joins TRBV5-1 and TRBJ1-1; D call uncertain. CDR3 size: 15 residues. Germline V gene data show CDR1 as SGHRS and CDR2 as YFSETQ. Trimming cost V 1 base and J 2 bases, with 12 bases left between them.

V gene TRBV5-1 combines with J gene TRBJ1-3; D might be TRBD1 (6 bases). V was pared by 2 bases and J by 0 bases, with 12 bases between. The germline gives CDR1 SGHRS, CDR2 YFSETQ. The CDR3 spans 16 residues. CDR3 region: CASSFITGFSGNTIYF. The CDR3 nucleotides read TGCGCCAGCAGCTTTATCACAGGGTTCTCTGGAAACACCATATATTTT.

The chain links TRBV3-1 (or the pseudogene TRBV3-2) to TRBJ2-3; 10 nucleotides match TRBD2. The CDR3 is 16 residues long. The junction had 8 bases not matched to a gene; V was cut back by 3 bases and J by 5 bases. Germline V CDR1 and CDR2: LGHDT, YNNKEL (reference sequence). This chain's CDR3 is CASSHHGLADLDTQYF. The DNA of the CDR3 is TGTGCCAGCAGCCACCATGGACTAGCGGACTTAGATACGCAGTATTTT.

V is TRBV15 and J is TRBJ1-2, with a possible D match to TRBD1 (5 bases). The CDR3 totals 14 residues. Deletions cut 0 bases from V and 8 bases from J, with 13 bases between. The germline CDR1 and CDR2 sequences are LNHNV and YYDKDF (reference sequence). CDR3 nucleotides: TGTGCCACCAGCAGAGATCACGGTCAGGGAGGCTACACCTTC. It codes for CATSRDHGQGGYTF.

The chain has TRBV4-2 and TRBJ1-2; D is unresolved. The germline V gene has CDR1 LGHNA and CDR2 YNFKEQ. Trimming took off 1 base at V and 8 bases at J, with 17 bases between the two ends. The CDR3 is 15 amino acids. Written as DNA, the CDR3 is TGTGCCAGCAGCCAAGTTCCCCCCACGAGAAACGGCTACACCTTC. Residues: CASSQVPPTRNGYTF.

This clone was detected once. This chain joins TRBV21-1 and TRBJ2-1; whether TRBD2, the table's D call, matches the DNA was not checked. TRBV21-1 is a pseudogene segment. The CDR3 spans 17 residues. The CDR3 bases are TGTGCCAGCAGCAAAGAAGACGGCGGGGACTCCTACAATGAGCAGTTCTTC. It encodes CASSKEDGGDSYNEQFF.

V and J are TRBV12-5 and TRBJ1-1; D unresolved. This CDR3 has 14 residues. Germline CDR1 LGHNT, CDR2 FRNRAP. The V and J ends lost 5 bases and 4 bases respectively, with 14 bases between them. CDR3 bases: TGTGCTAGTGGTCCGTATCAGCGTAGCACTGAAGCTTTCTTT. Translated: CASGPYQRSTEAFF.

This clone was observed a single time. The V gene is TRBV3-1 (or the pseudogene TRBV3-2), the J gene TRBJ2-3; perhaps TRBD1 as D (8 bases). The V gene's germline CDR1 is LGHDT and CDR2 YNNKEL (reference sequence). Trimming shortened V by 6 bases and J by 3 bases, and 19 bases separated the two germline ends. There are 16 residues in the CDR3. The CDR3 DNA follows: TGTGCCAGCAGTGTGGTGGACAGGGACTATACAGATACGCAGTATTTT. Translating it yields CASSVVDRDYTDTQYF.

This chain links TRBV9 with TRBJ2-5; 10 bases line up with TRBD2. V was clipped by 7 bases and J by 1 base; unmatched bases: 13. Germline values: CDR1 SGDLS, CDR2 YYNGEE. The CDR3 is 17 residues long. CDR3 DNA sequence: TGTGCCAGCGGGGTTGGTAGCGGGGGGACTCGCCAAGAGACCCAGTACTTC. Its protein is CASGVGSGGTRQETQYF.

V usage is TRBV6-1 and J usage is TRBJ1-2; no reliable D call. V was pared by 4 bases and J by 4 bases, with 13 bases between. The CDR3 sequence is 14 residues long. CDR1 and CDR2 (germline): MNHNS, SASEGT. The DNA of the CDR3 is TGTGCCAGCAGTGGCAATGGGCCCTCCTATGGCTACACCTTC. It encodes CASSGNGPSYGYTF.